The T cell receptor beta chain under discussion was sequenced for a study of T cells in Graves' hyperthyroidism and ophthalmopathy. This clonotype came up a few times. The CDR3 runs to 14 residues. V was clipped by 7 bases and J by 4 bases; unmatched bases: 6. Germline V gene sequence: CDR1 MNHNS, CDR2 SASEGT. Using RNA transcripts as the source, TCR beta CDR3 regions were amplified. Initially, a first-round RT-PCR of the TCR CDR3 employed the HTBI primer set. MiXCR, applied by TCRdb to the multiplex PCR reads, yields one record per CDR3 protein. This table holds 300,000 to 400,000 distinct CDR3 sequences, 20% to 25% found once.

Sequenced input: blood. J is TRBJ1-3 and V is TRBV6-1; 8 positions agree with TRBD1. The TCR sequence derives from a woman between 45 and 65 years old with Graves' hyperthyroidism. CDR3 region: CASIDRGSGNTIYF. The CDR3, as DNA: TGTGCCAGCATAGACAGGGGTTCCGGAAACACCATATATTTT.